Each of the 8 T cell receptor beta chains below was sequenced from the same sample in a study of T-cell memory formation after mild COVID-19. TCRdb redid the calling of the 5' RACE reads with MiXCR, one entry per CDR3 protein. The table shows roughly 200,000 distinct CDR3 sequences, with more than 15% occurring only once. Material: PBMCs or a T cell subset sorted from them (not recorded which). The receptors were gathered from an adult woman who had mild COVID-19 (a few samples of this study predate the infection). Cell type and time point are not known.

This clonotype was found a few times. The V gene is TRBV5-1, the J gene TRBJ2-1, with TRBD2 identical over 8 bases. The CDR3 spans 15 residues. Germline-derived CDR1 and CDR2 are SGHRS and YFSETQ. The ends lost 0 bases at V and 4 bases at J; junction bases unmatched: 3. The CDR3 sequence is CASSLARGGYNEQFF. The CDR3 DNA sequence: TGCGCCAGCAGCTTGGCCCGGGGGGGATACAATGAGCAGTTCTTC.

This clonotype was seen a few times. This rearrangement joins TRBV19 to TRBJ2-1; TRBD1 agrees at 9 bases. Trimming at V came to 1 base and at J to 15 bases, leaving 7 bases not matched to a gene. The CDR3 consists of 13 residues. Germline V gene sequence: CDR1 LNHDA, CDR2 SQIVND (reference sequence). The DNA of the CDR3 is TGTGCCAGTAGTATAGGACAGGGGGGGTCTCTGTTCTTC. Its translation is CASSIGQGGSLFF.

The J gene is TRBJ2-7, the V gene TRBV6-6, with TRBD2 matching 7 bases. V trimming: 0 bases; J trimming: 4 bases; junction bases outside the gene matches: 6. This CDR3 has 15 amino acids. The germline gives CDR1 MNHNY, CDR2 SVGAGI (reference sequence). This CDR3 is CASSYSAGTPYEQYF. The CDR3 nucleotides are TGTGCCAGCAGTTACTCAGCGGGAACCCCTTACGAGCAGTACTTC.

The chain carries TRBV12-3 or TRBV12-4 and TRBJ2-3; 7 nucleotides match TRBD1. With V trimmed by 3 bases and J by 3 bases, 0 bases remained unmatched. The CDR3 covers 13 residues. The CDR3 DNA follows: TGTGCCAGCAGTTTCAGGGGGACAGATACGCAGTATTTT. Protein: CASSFRGTDTQYF.

V gene TRBV12-3 or TRBV12-4 combines with J gene TRBJ1-1; D is undetermined. V was cut by 6 bases and J by 7 bases, with 15 bases left in between. This CDR3 region has 13 residues. As DNA, the CDR3 is TGTGCCAGCAGCGATCGGTTGGTGGATGAAGCTTTCTTT. Its translation: CASSDRLVDEAFF.

The rearrangement uses TRBV20-1 and TRBJ2-1, with 8 bases identical to TRBD2. CDR1 and CDR2 (germline): DFQATT, SNEGSKA (reference sequence). CDR3 length: 15 amino acids. The trim removed 3 bases at V and 5 bases at J, leaving 9 bases unmatched. The DNA for the CDR3 is TGCAGTGCTAGGGATCCTAGCGGGCAACACAATGAGCAGTTCTTC. Encoded protein: CSARDPSGQHNEQFF.

The rearrangement joins TRBV4-3 to TRBJ2-2; 16 bases align to TRBD2. The CDR3 loop spans 18 amino acids. With V trimmed by 4 bases and J by 4 bases, 6 bases remained unmatched. Germline lookup yields CDR1 LGHNA and CDR2 YSLEER. In DNA form, the CDR3 reads TGCGCCAGCAGCCTGGGGGGACTAGCGGGAGGGCTCACCGGGGAGCTGTTTTTT. Its protein is CASSLGGLAGGLTGELFF.

This chain uses TRBV7-9 with TRBJ1-1; no clear D gene. This CDR3 contains 15 residues. Germline CDR1 is SEHNR and CDR2 is FQNEAQ (reference sequence). Trimming left V 1 base short and J 0 bases short, with 9 bases between. CDR3: CASSLVETLNTEAFF. CDR3 DNA: TGTGCCAGCAGCTTAGTTGAGACATTGAACACTGAAGCTTTCTTT.